This passage covers 18 T cell receptor beta chains from one sample sequenced in a study of Graves' ophthalmopathy and Graves' hyperthyroidism. Amplification of the TCR beta CDR3 regions used RNA transcripts (as template). First-round RT-PCR relied on HTBI primers, and a second-round multiplex PCR came next. TCRdb reprocessed the multiplex PCR reads with MiXCR, giving one entry per CDR3 protein. The sample lists about 700,000 distinct CDR3 sequences, just over 40% seen once, with around 3% in the top ten. Source material: peripheral blood. The receptors originated from an adult man with Graves' ophthalmopathy.

The rearrangement uses TRBV18 and TRBJ2-5, with TRBD2 matching over 7 bases. This CDR3 has 15 residues. The V gene's germline CDR1 is KGHSH and CDR2 LQKENI. J lost 5 bases, V lost 5 bases, and 11 bases had no gene match. The chain's CDR3 is CASSSTSGTGETQYF. The CDR3 DNA reads as TGTGCCAGCTCATCCACCAGCGGGACGGGGGAGACCCAGTACTTC.

Comment on this clonotype: One junction end disagrees with the germline gene, perhaps due to a read error. The chain is built from TRBV20-1 and TRBJ2-3; D possibly corresponds to TRBD2 (6 bases). The CDR3 spans 14 residues. Germline values: CDR1 DFQATT, CDR2 SNEGSKA (reference sequence). CDR3 nucleotides: TGCAGTGCTAGTGCCGCGGGAAACACAGATACGCAGGATTTT. As protein: CSASAAGNTDTQDF.

As to this clonotype: The CDR3 end shows no conserved phenylalanine or tryptophan, and so a read error is likely. This rearrangement joins TRBV6-5 to TRBJ2-7, with a weak D call TRBD1 (6 bases). The germline V and J ends were trimmed by 0 bases and 3 bases, with 9 bases remaining between them. Germline V gene data show CDR1 as MNHEY and CDR2 as SVGAGI. The CDR3 length is 14 residues. CDR3 nucleotide sequence: TGTGCCAGCAGTTACTCGACAGGTTACTACGAGCAGTACCTC. Translated: CASSYSTGYYEQYL.

The chain couples TRBV10-3 to TRBJ1-5, with D possibly TRBD1 on 5 matching bases. The length of the CDR3 is 14 residues. Germline CDR1 reads ENHRY; CDR2 reads SYGVKD. V was clipped by 6 bases and J by 3 bases, with 12 bases between them. The CDR3 is CAIRRDGNNQPQHF. The CDR3 DNA reads as TGTGCCATCAGAAGGGACGGGAACAATCAGCCCCAGCATTTT.

This clonotype was seen only once. One end of the junction fails to match germline, which may point to a read error. The genes are TRBV7-9 and TRBJ1-5; D is unclear. The CDR3 consists of 13 residues. Germline CDR1 reads SEHNR; CDR2 reads FQNEAQ (reference sequence). In DNA form, the CDR3 reads TGTGCCAGCAGCCTTGCTAGCAATCCGCCCCAGCATTTT. Translating it yields CASSLASNPPQHF.

The chain links TRBV20-1 to TRBJ2-7; 9 bases map to TRBD1. Germline values: CDR1 DFQATT, CDR2 SNEGSKA (reference sequence). Germline trimming cut 2 bases from V and 7 bases from J; bases unmatched to any gene: 9. This CDR3 spans 14 amino acids. DNA for the CDR3: TGCAGTGCTAGATCGGGACAGGGTCATCGGGAGCAGTACTTC. Residues: CSARSGQGHREQYF.

At least ten counts were recorded for this clonotype. V usage is TRBV10-3 and J usage is TRBJ1-2; D is undetermined. Germline-derived CDR1 and CDR2 are ENHRY and SYGVKD. With 2 bases removed from V and 4 bases from J, the gap between germline ends came to 11 bases. The CDR3 is 14 amino acids. CDR3 amino acids: CAISERATSYGYTF. The CDR3, as DNA: TGTGCCATCAGTGAGCGGGCGACTAGCTATGGCTACACCTTC.

The table lists this clonotype with a few counts. This rearrangement joins TRBV9 to TRBJ1-2; TRBD1 matches 9 bases. CDR1 is SGDLS, CDR2 YYNGEE, per germline. Germline trimming cut 5 bases from V and 8 bases from J; bases unmatched to any gene: 7. The CDR3 contains 13 residues. The CDR3 loop is CASRSDRGDGYTF. The CDR3 DNA sequence: TGTGCCAGCAGATCTGACAGGGGGGACGGCTACACCTTC.

This clonotype was counted at least ten times. The chain is built from TRBV4-1 and TRBJ1-4; weak D call: TRBD1 (6 bases). Germline V gives CDR1 MGHRA, CDR2 YSYEKL. Trimming stripped 4 bases from V and 3 bases from J, with 12 bases between. The CDR3 has 15 residues. CDR3 sequence (DNA): TGCGCCAGCAGCCCGCGGGGGGCGCCTAATGAAAAACTGTTTTTT. Amino acid sequence: CASSPRGAPNEKLFF.

As regards this clonotype: This may come from a read error, since a much larger clone is one base off. Since no conserved phenylalanine or tryptophan closes the CDR3, a read error is the likely cause. This chain uses TRBV25-1 with TRBJ2-5; 9 bases align to TRBD1. The CDR3 spans 16 residues. The junction had 13 bases not matched to a gene; V was cut back by 6 bases and J by 5 bases. The germline V gene has CDR1 MGHDK and CDR2 SYGVNS. For the CDR3, the DNA is TGTGCCAGCAGAGCCAGCCACAGGGGGCGGACGGAGACCCAGTACCTC. Translating it yields CASRASHRGRTETQYL.

This clonotype was picked up many times. The chain has TRBV29-1 and TRBJ2-7; D may be TRBD2 (6 bases). CDR3 length: 17 amino acids. Trimming removed 1 base from V and 0 bases from J, with 19 bases in between. Germline V gene lookup returns CDR1 SQVTM and CDR2 ANQGSEA. CDR3 protein: CSVEGDVGGTSSYEQYF. CDR3 bases: TGCAGCGTTGAAGGGGATGTGGGGGGAACGAGCTCCTACGAGCAGTACTTC.

There are many counts of this clonotype. The chain couples TRBV12-3 or TRBV12-4 to TRBJ1-1; 7 bases match TRBD1. The CDR3 runs to 15 residues. V was pared by 4 bases and J by 5 bases, with 10 bases of the junction left unmatched. The CDR3 DNA reads TGTGCCAGCAGTTGGGTAGGGGCAGGGGGAACTGAAGCTTTCTTT. Translation gives CASSWVGAGGTEAFF.

Points on this clonotype: The germline gene is not matched at one end of the junction; a read error may be the cause. The chain employs TRBV24-1 and TRBJ2-7; TRBD1 is a possible D gene (5 bases). Germline CDR1 KGHDR, CDR2 SFDVKD. The CDR3 spans 15 residues. The CDR3 reads CATSDPSGRAYEQYF. CDR3 sequence (DNA): TGTGCCACCAGTGACCCCTCCGGCAGGGCCTACGAGCAATACTTC.

The CDR3, as DNA: TGTGCCAGCAGTGCGAACACCATATATTTT. It encodes CASSANTIYF. The chain employs TRBV2 and TRBJ1-3; D unclear. CDR1 is SNHLY and CDR2 is FYNNEI in the germline V gene. Trimming removed 4 bases from V and 7 bases from J, with 2 bases in between. The CDR3 totals 10 residues.

This chain links TRBV30 with TRBJ1-1, with 9 bases aligning to TRBD1. The CDR3 length is 16 residues. J lost 1 base, V lost 2 bases, and 8 bases had no gene match. Germline CDR1 and CDR2: GTSNPN and SVGIG (reference sequence). This CDR3 reads CAWSKEGQGPNTEAFF. CDR3 DNA: TGTGCCTGGAGTAAGGAAGGACAGGGGCCGAACACTGAAGCTTTCTTT.

This clonotype was found many times. V usage is TRBV9 and J usage is TRBJ2-2; unclear D gene. Trimming left V 4 bases short and J 4 bases short, with 8 bases between. The CDR3 length is 13 residues. Germline values: CDR1 SGDLS, CDR2 YYNGEE. The chain's CDR3 is CASSPRRTGELFF. The CDR3 nucleotides read TGTGCCAGCAGCCCCCGACGCACCGGGGAGCTGTTTTTT.

This chain links TRBV20-1 with TRBJ1-1, with D perhaps TRBD1 (6 bases). Between the trimmed V and J ends, which lost 0 bases and 6 bases, there was a span of 14 bases. The CDR3 length is 14 residues. The germline V gene encodes CDR1 DFQATT and CDR2 SNEGSKA (reference sequence). The CDR3 DNA follows: TGCAGTGCTAGAGATTCGGGGGCCTGGCCTGAAGCTTTCTTT. Protein sequence: CSARDSGAWPEAFF.

This clonotype has a count of ten or more. V usage is TRBV29-1 and J usage is TRBJ2-7; 7 bases match TRBD1. Germline trimming cut 6 bases from V and 3 bases from J; bases unmatched to any gene: 5. Looked up from germline, CDR1 is SQVTM and CDR2 is ANQGSEA. The CDR3 contains 12 residues. CDR3 nucleotides: TGCAGCGTAAGGGACAGAATCTACGAGCAGTACTTC. Residues: CSVRDRIYEQYF.